This TCR beta chain stems from a study of human T cells and chemical hapten exposure (dated by TCRdb to the early 2020s). For the study in its entirety: For sensitization, 2% DPC in acetone was applied to an approximately 2 cm by approximately 2 cm area of upper inner arm skin. About 30 alopecia patients provided blood for TCR sequencing at one to four time points (pre-sensitization, 2, 6 and 24 weeks). Blood was sampled from patients pre-sensitization (week 0) and at 2, 6 and about 24 weeks after DPC sensitization. Patients additionally received weekly therapeutic DPC doses to the scalp throughout the roughly 24-week study period. In alopecia patients, the study followed how the peripheral blood TCR repertoire changed in vivo over primary and secondary sensitization to diphenylcyclopropenone (DPC), a hapten. Alopecia areata with under or over 50% scalp involvement, alopecia totalis and alopecia universalis were represented in the patient cohort, which was mostly female. Libraries were combined into a pool for sequencing, and differences in TCR yield between samples came mainly from small differences in library volumes within the pool. Patch testing on the upper back used Finn chambers containing 0.01% DPC, with scoring done after 6 days according to International Contact Dermatitis Research Group standards. What the authors observed across the whole study: All patients had alopecia, a presumed autoimmune disease, so their immune response might differ from that of healthy individuals. Compared with pre-sensitization or healthy control sets, expanded TCRs formed significantly more large CDR3 similarity clusters, which is consistent with antigen-driven responses. Patch test score was positively correlated with the number of PT1 expanded TCRs, with significance at thresholds 8, 16 and 32 but not at 4. DPC sensitization did not change how many TCRs were above 1 in 1000 frequency, and no evidence was found of alterations in global repertoire structure. Repeated subsampling changed both the strength of the expansion versus patch-test correlation and the threshold at which that correlation became significant.

Ten or more counts support this clonotype. The clone's antigen remains unknown. No qualities accompany the bases; no much larger clone lies one base away. After removal of 5 bases from V and 2 bases from J, the junction retains 5 bases not matched to a gene. The CDR3 spans 16 residues, from the cysteine through the phenylalanine. The kept DNA is CDR3 alone, 48 bases in frame from the first base. CDR1 and CDR2, per the germline V gene (reference sequence), are SGHNT and YYREEE. Library preparation was by RACE. Sequenced using a NextSeq 500. During library preparation, unique molecular identifiers were attached to individual cDNA molecules so that TCRs could be counted in a quantitative, reproducible way. Both TCR alpha and TCR beta chains were sequenced from each blood RNA sample. The published analysis was carried out like this. Samples had a median of 95,638 TCRs, with a range from roughly 20,000 to 700,000. V, J and CDR3 annotation of the TCR reads was performed with the Decombinator software suite. To make PS versus PT1 abundance plots, every sample was subsampled to the same number of TCRs (28,000). TCRs were defined as expanded if absent before sensitization and observed at least eight times at the 2-week time point. TCRdb handled the public reads itself, with Q25 trimming in fastp and clone calling in MiXCR, and kept productive beta chains. Under each unique CDR3 protein, matching rows form one entry showing the most common genes and DNA. The V and J calls and clone size are TCRdb's, not the authors'. Across this sample there are some 70,000 distinct CDR3 sequences, with around a tenth seen only once. The ten largest clones take up roughly 6.8% of the sample.

What the time point label conveys for this sample: patch test 2, 6 weeks after DPC sensitization. The meaning of the sample's treatment or condition label: therapeutic diphenylcyclopropenone sensitization with weekly scalp DPC. At every patch-test visit, the blood draw took place before the patch test was put on. Patients were eligible if aged 18 to 70, diagnosed with alopecia and judged suitable for DPC therapy, and pregnant patients were excluded. Total RNA was extracted from unfractionated whole blood collected in Tempus Blood RNA tubes. This sequence was found in a woman aged 45-65 years with alopecia areata. Some clones in this sample may be carry-over from other donors' samples. The sequence links TRBV5-4 to TRBJ2-5, and 14 junctional nucleotides match TRBD2. Sequencing was performed on whole blood, taken in connection with sensitization to the hapten diphenylcyclopropenone (DPC). The CDR3 region has the sequence CASSRGLAGGQETQYF. The nucleotide sequence is given as TGTGCCAGCAGTCGAGGACTAGCGGGAGGACAAGAGACCCAGTACTTC.